These T cell receptor beta chains were read from a single sample in a study of blood T cells in healthy people across ages. TCRdb redid the calling of the 5' RACE reads with MiXCR, one entry per CDR3 protein. Among 650,000 to 700,000 distinct CDR3 sequences listed, 52% were seen once. Sequencing was done on a sample of blood. The origin of the receptors is a woman of 80 years or more in good health. Each CDR3 is given with its conserved first and last residue. A D gene is named only where the DNA matches it firmly. Part of the rows lack a size; the others show once, few, many or a class for expanded clones.

>TRBD2|TRBV29-1|.|TRBJ2-4
TGCAGCGTTGAAATCACCCTAGCGGGAATCACTAGGGAGCAGTACTTC
CSVEITLAGITREQYF
>.|TRBV28|few|TRBJ1-1
TGTGCCAGCAGTTTAGGGACAATGAACACTGAAGCTTTCTTT
CASSLGTMNTEAFF
>.|TRBV7-2|many|TRBJ2-5
TGTGCCAGCAGCTTAAGGAGACCGGTGGCAGAGACCCAGTACTTC
CASSLRRPVAETQYF
>.|TRBV11-2|.|TRBJ1-2
TGTGCCAGCAGCGCTCGGAATAACTATGGCTACACCTTC
CASSARNNYGYTF
>.|TRBV11-2|.|TRBJ1-6
TGTGCCAGCAGCTGGGCAGCTAGATCCAATTCACCCCTCCACTTT
CASSWAARSNSPLHF
>.|TRBV5-1|.|TRBJ2-5
TGCGCCAGCAGCTTTAGGCTAGCGAGCAATGAGCAGTACTTC
CASSFRLASNEQYF
>.|TRBV2|.|TRBJ2-2
TGTGCCAGCCGCCGGAGGGACACCGGGGAGCTGTTTTTT
CASRRRDTGELFF
>.|TRBV28|few|TRBJ1-5
TGTGCCAGCTACCACGAGGGATTCGGCAATCAGCCCCAGCATTTT
CASYHEGFGNQPQHF
>.|TRBV18|.|TRBJ2-1
TGTGCCAGCTCACCCGGGGGACTCCTCTCCTACAATGAGCAGTTCTTC
CASSPGGLLSYNEQFF
>TRBD1|TRBV12-3/TRBV12-4|.|TRBJ1-1
TGTGCCAGCAGGATGGACAGGGTGACTGAAGCTTTCTTT
CASRMDRVTEAFF
>TRBD2|TRBV15|.|TRBJ2-1
TGTGCCACCAGCAGACCAACCGGGACTAGCTACAATGAGCAGTTCTTC
CATSRPTGTSYNEQFF
>TRBD1|TRBV20-1|once|TRBJ1-2
TGCAGTGCCTCACTTTGGGACAGGGAATCTGGCTACACCTTC
CSASLWDRESGYTF
>.|TRBV4-3|.|TRBJ2-1
TGCGCCAGCAGCCTCTACCGGGACTACAATGAGCAGTTCTTC
CASSLYRDYNEQFF
>.|TRBV4-1|many|TRBJ2-1
TGCGCCAGCAGCCGCGCGGGCTCCTACAATGAGCAGTTCTTC
CASSRAGSYNEQFF
>.|TRBV6-5|few|TRBJ2-5
TGTGCCAGCAGTAGCCCCCGATCGGAGCAGTACTTC
CASSSPRSEQYF
>TRBD2|TRBV7-3|many|TRBJ2-3
TGTGCCAGCAGCTTAGGGTTAGCGGGGGGCTCAGATACGCAGTATTTT
CASSLGLAGGSDTQYF
>.|TRBV11-3|many|TRBJ2-3
TGTGCCAGCAGCTTAGGTACAGATACGCAGTATTTT
CASSLGTDTQYF
>TRBD1|TRBV28|few|TRBJ2-2
TGTGCCAGCAGTTCCCCTGCCGGGACAGGCCCAACCGGGGAGCTGTTTTTT
CASSSPAGTGPTGELFF
>.|TRBV4-3|.|TRBJ1-5
TGCGCCAGCAGCCAAGATTATGAATCCCGGAAGCGAAGCAATCAGCCCCAGCATTTT
CASSQDYESRKRSNQPQHF
>TRBD2|TRBV7-9|.|TRBJ2-1
TGTGCCAGCAGCTTAGGAGGCGGGAGGTTGGATGAGCAGTTCTTC
CASSLGGGRLDEQFF
>TRBD2|TRBV27|.|TRBJ2-3
TGTGCCAGCAGCCGATCTAGCGGGGGCACAGATACGCAGTATTTT
CASSRSSGGTDTQYF
>.|TRBV25-1|few|TRBJ2-2
TGTGCCAGCAGACCCCAGGGGCTCTCGAACACCGGGGAGCTGTTTTTT
CASRPQGLSNTGELFF
>TRBD1|TRBV29-1|.|TRBJ2-7
TGCAGCGTCTTTCCGACAGGGGAACCCTACGAGCAGTACTTC
CSVFPTGEPYEQYF
>.|TRBV10-3|.|TRBJ1-2
TGTGCCATCAGTGAGTCGAGTGGGGGACGCGATGGCTACACCTTC
CAISESSGGRDGYTF
>TRBD1|TRBV7-9|few|TRBJ1-4
TGTGCCAGCAGCGCGCCTGGGACAGCAGAAAAACTGTTTTTT
CASSAPGTAEKLFF
>.|TRBV7-9|.|TRBJ2-3
TGTGCCAGCATGCCCCAGAATAACCCAGATACGCAGTATTTT
CASMPQNNPDTQYF
>.|TRBV20-1|many|TRBJ1-2
TGCAGTGCTAGTGAAAATGGCTACACCTTC
CSASENGYTF
>TRBD2|TRBV12-3/TRBV12-4|.|TRBJ2-5
TGTGCCAGCAGTCCCGGGACTAGCGGGGGACTGGGGTTAGAGACCCAGTACTTC
CASSPGTSGGLGLETQYF
>.|TRBV5-1|.|TRBJ2-5
TGCGCCAGCAGCTTGACCCAGACAGGCCAAGAGACCCAGTACTTC
CASSLTQTGQETQYF
>TRBD2|TRBV5-1|.|TRBJ2-1
TGCGCCAGCAGCTTACCCAGCGGGAGGCCCTCGTACAATGAGCAGTTCTTC
CASSLPSGRPSYNEQFF
>TRBD1|TRBV12-3/TRBV12-4|.|TRBJ2-4
TGTGCCAGCAGTTTAAGGGGACAGGAGGGAAACATTCAGTACTTC
CASSLRGQEGNIQYF
>.|TRBV5-1|.|TRBJ2-1
TGCGCCAGCAGGGCAAGGACAGATCAAGAGACCCAGTTCTTC
CASRARTDQETQFF
>.|TRBV3-1|.|TRBJ2-3
TGTGCCAGCAGCCAAGGTCGGGTAGATACGCAGTATTTT
CASSQGRVDTQYF
>TRBD2|TRBV5-1|.|TRBJ2-7
TGCGCCAGCAGCTTTTTGCGGGAGGCCTCCTACGAGCAGTACTTC
CASSFLREASYEQYF
>.|TRBV9|many|TRBJ1-1
TGTGCCAGCAGCGGACAGCCGAACACTGAAGCTTTCTTT
CASSGQPNTEAFF
>.|TRBV6-6|many|TRBJ2-7
TGTGCCAGCAGTCCAAAACAGGGCTACGAGCAGTACTTC
CASSPKQGYEQYF